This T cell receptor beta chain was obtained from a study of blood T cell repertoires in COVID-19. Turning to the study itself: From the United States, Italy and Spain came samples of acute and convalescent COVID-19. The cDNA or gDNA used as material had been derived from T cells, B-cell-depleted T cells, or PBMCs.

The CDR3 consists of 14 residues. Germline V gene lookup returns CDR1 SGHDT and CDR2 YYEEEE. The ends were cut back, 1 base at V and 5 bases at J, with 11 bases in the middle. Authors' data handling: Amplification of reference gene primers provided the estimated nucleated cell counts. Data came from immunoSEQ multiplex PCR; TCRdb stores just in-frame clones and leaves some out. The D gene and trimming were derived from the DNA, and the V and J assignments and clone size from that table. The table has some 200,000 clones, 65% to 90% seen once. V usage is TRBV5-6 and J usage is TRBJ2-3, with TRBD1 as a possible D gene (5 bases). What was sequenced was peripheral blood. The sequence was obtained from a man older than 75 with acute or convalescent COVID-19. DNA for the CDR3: TGTGCCAGCAGCTTGCAGGGCGTGGTAGATACGCAGTATTTT. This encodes CASSLQGVVDTQYF.